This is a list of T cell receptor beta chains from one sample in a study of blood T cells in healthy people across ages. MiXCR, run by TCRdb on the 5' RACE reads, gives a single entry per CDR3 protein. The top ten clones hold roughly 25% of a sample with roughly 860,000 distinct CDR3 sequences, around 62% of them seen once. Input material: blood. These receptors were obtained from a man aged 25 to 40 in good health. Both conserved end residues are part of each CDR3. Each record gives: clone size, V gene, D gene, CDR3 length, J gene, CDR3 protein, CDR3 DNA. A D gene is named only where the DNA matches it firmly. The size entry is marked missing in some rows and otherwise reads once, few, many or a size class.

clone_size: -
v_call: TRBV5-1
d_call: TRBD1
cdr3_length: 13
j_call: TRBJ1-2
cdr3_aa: CASSPTGSSGYTF
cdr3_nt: TGCGCCAGCAGCCCGACAGGGTCCTCTGGCTACACCTTC

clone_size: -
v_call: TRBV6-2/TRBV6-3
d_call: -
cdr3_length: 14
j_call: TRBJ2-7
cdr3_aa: CASSYDRGRDEQYF
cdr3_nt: TGTGCCAGCAGTTACGATCGGGGTCGCGACGAGCAGTACTTC

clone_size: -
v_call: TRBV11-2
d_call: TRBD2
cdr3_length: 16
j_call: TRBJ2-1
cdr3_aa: CASSRNSGGGYNEQFF
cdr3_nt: TGTGCCAGCAGCCGCAATAGCGGGGGGGGATACAATGAGCAGTTCTTC

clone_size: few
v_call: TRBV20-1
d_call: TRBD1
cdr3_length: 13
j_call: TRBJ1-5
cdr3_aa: CSAFGQVEQPQHF
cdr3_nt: TGCAGTGCCTTCGGACAGGTAGAACAGCCCCAGCATTTT

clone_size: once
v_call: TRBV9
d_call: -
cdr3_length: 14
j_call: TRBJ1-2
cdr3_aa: CASSAGGFDYGYTF
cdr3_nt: TGTGCCAGCAGCGCCGGAGGGTTTGACTATGGCTACACCTTC

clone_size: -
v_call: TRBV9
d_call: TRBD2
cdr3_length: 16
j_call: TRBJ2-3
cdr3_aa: CASSVAGGASTDMQYF
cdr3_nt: TGTGCCAGCAGCGTAGCCGGGGGGGCTAGCACAGATATGCAGTATTTT

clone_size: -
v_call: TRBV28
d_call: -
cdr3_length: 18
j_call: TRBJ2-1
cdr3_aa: CASSLFDLSNSPYNEQFF
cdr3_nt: TGTGCCAGCAGTTTATTTGATTTGAGTAATTCCCCCTACAATGAGCAGTTCTTC

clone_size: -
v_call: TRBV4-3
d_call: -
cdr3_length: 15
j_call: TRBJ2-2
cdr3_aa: CASSQAPGYTGELFF
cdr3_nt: TGCGCCAGCAGCCAAGCACCCGGTTACACCGGGGAGCTGTTTTTT

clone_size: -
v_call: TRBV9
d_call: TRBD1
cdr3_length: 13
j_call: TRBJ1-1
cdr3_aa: CASSVETGGLAFF
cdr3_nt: TGTGCCAGCAGCGTAGAGACAGGGGGGTTGGCTTTCTTT

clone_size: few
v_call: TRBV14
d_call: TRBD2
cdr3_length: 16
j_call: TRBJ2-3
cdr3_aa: CASSQVLAGGTDTQYF
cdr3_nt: TGTGCCAGCAGCCAAGTCCTAGCGGGAGGTACAGATACGCAGTATTTT

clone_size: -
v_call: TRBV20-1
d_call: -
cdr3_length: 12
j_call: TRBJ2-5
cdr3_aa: CSATPMVKTQYF
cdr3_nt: TGCAGTGCCACCCCAATGGTCAAGACCCAGTACTTC

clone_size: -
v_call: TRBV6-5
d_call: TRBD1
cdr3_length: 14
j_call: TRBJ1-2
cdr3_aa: CASSYRTGGRSYTF
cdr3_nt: TGTGCCAGCAGTTACCGTACAGGGGGCAGGAGCTACACCTTC

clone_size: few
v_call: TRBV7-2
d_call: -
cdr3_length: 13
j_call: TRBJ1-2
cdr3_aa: CASSWAKDYGYTF
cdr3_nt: TGTGCCAGCAGCTGGGCTAAGGACTATGGCTACACCTTC

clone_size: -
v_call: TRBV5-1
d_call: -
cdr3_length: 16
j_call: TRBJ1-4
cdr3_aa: CASSLALGVVNEKLFF
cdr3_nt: TGCGCCAGCAGCCTGGCCTTGGGGGTCGTAAATGAAAAACTGTTTTTT

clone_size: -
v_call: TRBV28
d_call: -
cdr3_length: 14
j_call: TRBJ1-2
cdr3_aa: CASSLGGGSYGYTF
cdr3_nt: TGTGCCAGCAGTTTGGGGGGCGGTAGCTATGGCTACACCTTC

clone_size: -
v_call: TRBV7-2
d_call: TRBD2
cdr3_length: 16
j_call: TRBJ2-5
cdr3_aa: CASSRRGLERRETQYF
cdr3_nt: TGTGCCAGCAGCCGACGAGGACTAGAGAGGAGAGAGACCCAGTACTTC

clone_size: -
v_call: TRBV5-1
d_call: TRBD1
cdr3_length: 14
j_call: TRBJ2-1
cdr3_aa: CASSKGQGPDEQFF
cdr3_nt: TGCGCCAGCAGCAAAGGACAGGGTCCGGATGAGCAGTTCTTC

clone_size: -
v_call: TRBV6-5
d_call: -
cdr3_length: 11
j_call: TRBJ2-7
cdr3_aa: CASRQAGEQYF
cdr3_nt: TGTGCCAGCAGACAGGCCGGGGAGCAGTACTTC

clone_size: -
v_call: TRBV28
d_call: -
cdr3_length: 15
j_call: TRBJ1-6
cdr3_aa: CASSSPTGRNSPLHF
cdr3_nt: TGTGCCAGCAGTTCACCGACAGGCCGTAATTCACCCCTCCACTTT

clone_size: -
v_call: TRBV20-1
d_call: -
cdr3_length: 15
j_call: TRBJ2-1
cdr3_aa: CSARDGQRLNNEQFF
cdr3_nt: TGCAGTGCTAGAGATGGGCAACGACTTAACAATGAGCAGTTCTTC

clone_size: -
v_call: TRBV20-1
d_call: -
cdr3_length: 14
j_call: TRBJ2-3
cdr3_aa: CSISSEGPTDTQYF
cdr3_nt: TGCAGCATTTCTAGTGAGGGACCCACAGATACGCAGTATTTT

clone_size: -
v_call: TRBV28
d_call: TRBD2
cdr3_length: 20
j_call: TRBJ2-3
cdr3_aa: CASSFRRTSGGPLRRDTQYF
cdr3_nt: TGTGCCAGCAGTTTCCGCCGGACTAGCGGGGGGCCCCTTCGGCGGGATACGCAGTATTTT

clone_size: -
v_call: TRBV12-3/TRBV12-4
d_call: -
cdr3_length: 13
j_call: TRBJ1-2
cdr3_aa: CASSFQANYGYTF
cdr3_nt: TGTGCCAGCAGTTTCCAGGCGAACTATGGCTACACCTTC

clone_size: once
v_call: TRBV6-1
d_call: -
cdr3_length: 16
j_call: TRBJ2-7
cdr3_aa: CASSEQLTGLNYEQYF
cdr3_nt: TGTGCCAGCAGTGAGCAACTTACAGGGTTAAACTACGAGCAGTACTTC

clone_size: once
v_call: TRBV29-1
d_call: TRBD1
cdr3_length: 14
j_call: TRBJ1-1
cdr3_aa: CSVNRDRGLRRAFF
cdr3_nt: TGCAGCGTTAACCGGGACAGGGGATTACGAAGAGCTTTCTTT

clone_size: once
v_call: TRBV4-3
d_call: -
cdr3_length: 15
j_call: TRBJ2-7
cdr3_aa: CASSRGLSSSYEQYF
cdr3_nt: TGCGCCAGCAGCCGGGGACTTTCGAGCTCCTACGAGCAGTACTTC

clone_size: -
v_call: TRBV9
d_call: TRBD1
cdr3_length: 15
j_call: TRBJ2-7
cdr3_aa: CASSAGGQGYYEQYF
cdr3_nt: TGTGCCAGCAGCGCGGGGGGACAGGGGTACTACGAGCAGTACTTC

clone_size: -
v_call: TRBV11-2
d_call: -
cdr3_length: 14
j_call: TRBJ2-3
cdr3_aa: CASSDLKATDTQYF
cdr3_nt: TGTGCCAGCAGCGACCTAAAGGCTACAGATACGCAGTATTTT